The rows below give T cell receptor beta chains drawn from one sample of a study of neurological immune-mediated disorders. TCRdb re-called the 5' RACE reads with MiXCR, one entry per CDR3 protein. The sample has 45,000 to 65,000 distinct CDR3 sequences, approximately 4.1% seen once. The sample taken for sequencing was PBMCs. The receptors were gathered from a man between 45 and 60 years old with multiple sclerosis. Both conserved end residues are part of each CDR3. D genes are given only for firm matches. Where a row states a size, it is once, few, many or the class of an expanded clone; other rows omit it.

>TRBV4-1|TRBD2|TRBJ2-1|many
CASSIGLARGNENEQFF
TGCGCCAGCAGCATCGGACTAGCGAGGGGCAACGAGAATGAGCAGTTCTTC
>TRBV29-1|NA|TRBJ1-1|many
CSVEANSLGHTEAFF
TGCAGCGTTGAAGCTAATAGCCTGGGGCACACTGAAGCTTTCTTT
>TRBV7-9|NA|TRBJ2-1|many
CASSLGLGEQFF
TGTGCCAGCAGCTTAGGCTTGGGTGAGCAGTTCTTC
>TRBV29-1|NA|TRBJ2-1|NA
CSVAYTGNEQFF
TGCAGCGTTGCGTATACCGGCAATGAGCAGTTCTTC
>TRBV10-3|TRBD1|TRBJ1-5|many
CAISEDRGQPQHF
TGTGCCATCAGTGAGGACAGGGGACAGCCCCAGCATTTT
>TRBV5-1|NA|TRBJ1-1|NA
CASSLRQMNTEAFF
TGCGCCAGCAGCTTACGGCAGATGAACACTGAAGCTTTCTTT
>TRBV7-9|NA|TRBJ2-3|many
CASSEVGERPTDTQYF
TGTGCCAGCAGCGAAGTGGGGGAGCGCCCCACAGATACGCAGTATTTT
>TRBV20-1|NA|TRBJ1-6|many
CSARKSPLASSYNSPLHF
TGCAGTGCTAGGAAGAGCCCCCTTGCCAGCTCCTATAATTCACCCCTCCACTTT
>TRBV20-1|NA|TRBJ2-3|many
CSARDLGGRSTDTQYF
TGCAGTGCTAGAGATCTGGGGGGCCGTAGCACAGATACGCAGTATTTT
>TRBV20-1|TRBD2|TRBJ2-3|many
CSAPLAGGTDTQYF
TGCAGTGCTCCACTAGCGGGGGGAACAGATACGCAGTATTTT
>TRBV6-5|NA|TRBJ1-3|many
CASRTGTRGNTIYF
TGTGCCAGCAGAACCGGGACAAGAGGAAACACCATATATTTT
>TRBV5-6|NA|TRBJ2-1|many
CASSPQGDYNEQFF
TGTGCCAGCAGCCCCCAAGGCGATTACAATGAGCAGTTCTTC
>TRBV6-5|NA|TRBJ1-2|many
CASSYAGAGYYGYTF
TGTGCCAGCAGTTACGCGGGGGCCGGGTACTATGGCTACACCTTC
>TRBV18|NA|TRBJ1-1|many
CASSPRTEEAFF
TGTGCCAGCTCACCGCGGACAGAAGAAGCTTTCTTT
>TRBV7-9|NA|TRBJ2-5|NA
CASSLLVETQYF
TGTGCCAGCAGCTTACTGGTGGAGACCCAGTACTTC
>TRBV29-1|TRBD1|TRBJ1-1|many
CSVETGGMGEAFF
TGCAGCGTTGAAACAGGGGGCATGGGTGAAGCTTTCTTT
>TRBV5-1|TRBD1|TRBJ2-7|many
CASTIDRGEQYF
TGCGCCAGCACTATTGACAGGGGCGAGCAGTACTTC
>TRBV12-3/TRBV12-4|TRBD2|TRBJ2-7|many
CASSPRLAGDSPYEQYF
TGTGCCAGCAGTCCCCGCCTAGCGGGAGACTCCCCCTACGAGCAGTACTTC
>TRBV20-1|TRBD2|TRBJ2-7|many
CSARELGGRGYEQYF
TGCAGTGCTAGAGAACTCGGGGGGAGGGGCTACGAGCAGTACTTC
>TRBV15|TRBD2|TRBJ2-3|many
CATSRGLAGGPTDTQYF
TGTGCCACCAGCAGAGGGCTAGCGGGGGGACCAACAGATACGCAGTATTTT
>TRBV28|NA|TRBJ1-6|many
CASSSLQISYNSPLHF
TGTGCCAGCAGTTCCCTCCAGATTTCCTATAATTCACCCCTCCACTTT
>TRBV20-1|NA|TRBJ1-5|many
CSANSADNQPQHF
TGCAGTGCTAATTCGGCAGACAATCAGCCCCAGCATTTT
>TRBV5-5|NA|TRBJ1-4|many
CASSPRGVSEKLFF
TGTGCCAGCAGCCCAAGGGGCGTGAGTGAAAAACTGTTTTTT
>TRBV12-3/TRBV12-4|NA|TRBJ2-5|many
CASTPDRRGWETQYF
TGTGCCAGCACTCCGGACCGCCGCGGGTGGGAGACCCAGTACTTC
>TRBV5-1|TRBD1|TRBJ2-7|many
CASSFLTGGHEQYF
TGCGCCAGCAGCTTTTTGACAGGGGGCCACGAGCAGTACTTC
>TRBV2|TRBD1|TRBJ1-4|few
CATHWTGTNEKLFF
TGTGCCACCCATTGGACAGGGACCAATGAAAAACTGTTTTTT
>TRBV20-1|TRBD2|TRBJ2-5|many
CSARDTGGSWETQYF
TGCAGTGCTAGAGATACGGGGGGATCGTGGGAGACCCAGTACTTC
>TRBV12-3/TRBV12-4|NA|TRBJ1-6|many
CASSAQGRNSPLHF
TGTGCCAGCAGTGCCCAGGGAAGAAATTCACCCCTCCACTTT
>TRBV7-6|TRBD1|TRBJ2-3|many
CASSSRTGLYTDTQYF
TGTGCCAGCAGCTCGCGGACAGGACTCTACACAGATACGCAGTATTTT
>TRBV20-1|TRBD2|TRBJ2-4|few
CSARDRSGRGAKNIQYF
TGCAGTGCTAGAGATCGCAGCGGGAGAGGCGCCAAAAACATTCAGTACTTC
>TRBV29-1|NA|TRBJ2-7|many
CSVEGDQPQDRRQYF
TGCAGCGTTGAAGGGGACCAACCTCAAGACAGGCGGCAGTACTTC
>TRBV5-1|NA|TRBJ2-7|few
CASSSGLYEQYF
TGCGCCAGCAGCTCAGGACTTTACGAGCAGTACTTC
>TRBV20-1|NA|TRBJ1-1|many
CSARDLDSLNLEAFF
TGCAGTGCTAGAGATCTGGACAGCCTAAACCTTGAAGCTTTCTTT
>TRBV5-1|NA|TRBJ2-5|many
CASSSSGFQETQYF
TGCGCCAGCAGCTCTTCAGGGTTTCAAGAGACCCAGTACTTC
>TRBV9|NA|TRBJ2-7|many
CASSPGVEYEQYF
TGTGCCAGCAGCCCCGGGGTGGAGTACGAGCAGTACTTC
>TRBV5-6|TRBD1|TRBJ1-6|many
CASSFRDRGNSPLHF
TGTGCCAGCAGCTTCCGGGACAGGGGTAATTCACCCCTCCACTTT
>TRBV20-1|TRBD1|TRBJ2-4|many
CSARDPQGVWGAKNIQYF
TGCAGTGCTAGAGATCCCCAGGGGGTATGGGGGGCCAAAAACATTCAGTACTTC
>TRBV24-1|TRBD2|TRBJ2-2|many
CATSDLVVAGVYTNTGELFF
TGTGCCACCAGTGATTTGGTGGTAGCGGGGGTCTATACGAACACCGGGGAGCTGTTTTTT
>TRBV20-1|TRBD1|TRBJ2-5|many
CSARDLQGAEETQYF
TGCAGTGCTAGAGATCTACAGGGGGCGGAAGAGACCCAGTACTTC
>TRBV11-2|NA|TRBJ2-4|many
CASSLGSKNIQYF
TGTGCCAGCAGCTTAGGTTCCAAAAACATTCAGTACTTC
>TRBV24-1|NA|TRBJ2-5|many
CATSDFSVGHQETQYF
TGTGCCACCAGTGATTTCTCGGTGGGGCACCAAGAGACCCAGTACTTC
>TRBV7-6|NA|TRBJ1-6|many
CASSLSTGASPLNF
TGTGCCAGCAGCTTATCGACAGGAGCTTCACCCCTCAACTTT
>TRBV12-3/TRBV12-4|NA|TRBJ2-1|many
CASSLLAEQFF
TGTGCCAGCAGCCTGTTGGCTGAGCAGTTCTTC
>TRBV7-3|TRBD2|TRBJ2-3|many
CASSPGLAGGADTQYF
TGTGCCAGCAGCCCAGGACTAGCGGGAGGGGCAGATACGCAGTATTTT
>TRBV4-1|NA|TRBJ2-7|many
CASSQRTPLGALSYEQYF
TGCGCCAGCAGCCAACGTACCCCCCTAGGGGCCCTTTCCTACGAGCAGTACTTC
>TRBV20-1|TRBD1|TRBJ1-1|NA
CSARGTGTGGEAFF
TGCAGTGCTAGAGGGACAGGGACCGGGGGTGAAGCTTTCTTT